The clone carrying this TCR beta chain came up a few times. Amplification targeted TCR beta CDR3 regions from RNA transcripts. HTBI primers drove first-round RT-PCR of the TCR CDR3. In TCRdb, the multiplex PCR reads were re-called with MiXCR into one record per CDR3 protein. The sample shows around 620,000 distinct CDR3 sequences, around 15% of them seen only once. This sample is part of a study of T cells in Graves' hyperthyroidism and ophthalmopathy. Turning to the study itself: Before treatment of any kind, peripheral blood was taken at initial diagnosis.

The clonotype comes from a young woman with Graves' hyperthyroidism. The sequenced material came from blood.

The CDR3 sequence: CASSLASGSNSYEQYF. The CDR3 coding sequence is TGTGCCAGCAGCTTAGCTAGCGGGAGTAATTCCTACGAGCAGTACTTC. The chain joins TRBV13 to TRBJ2-7, with TRBD2 matching 10 bases. With 1 base clipped from V and 1 base from J, the junction kept 4 bases outside the gene matches. Germline CDR1 is PRHDT and CDR2 is FYEKMQ (reference sequence). The CDR3 is 16 residues long.